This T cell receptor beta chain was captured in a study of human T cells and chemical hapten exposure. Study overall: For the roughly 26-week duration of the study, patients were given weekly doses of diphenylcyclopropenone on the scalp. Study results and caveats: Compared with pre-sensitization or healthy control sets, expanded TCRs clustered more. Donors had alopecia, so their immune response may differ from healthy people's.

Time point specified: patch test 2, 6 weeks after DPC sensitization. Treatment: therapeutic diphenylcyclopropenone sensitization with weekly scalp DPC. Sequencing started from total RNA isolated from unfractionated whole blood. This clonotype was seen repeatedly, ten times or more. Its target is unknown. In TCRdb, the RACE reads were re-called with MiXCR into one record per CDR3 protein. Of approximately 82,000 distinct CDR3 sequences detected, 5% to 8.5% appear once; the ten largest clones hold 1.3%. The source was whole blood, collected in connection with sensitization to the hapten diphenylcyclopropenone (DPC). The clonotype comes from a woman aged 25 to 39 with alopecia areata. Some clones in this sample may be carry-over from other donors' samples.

CDR3 region: CASSRGPQETQYF. The CDR3 nucleotides are TGTGCCAGCAGCAGGGGGCCCCAAGAGACCCAGTACTTC. The chain couples TRBV6-1 to TRBJ2-5; TRBD1 matches 8 bases. V gave up 6 bases and J gave up 1 base; unmatched junction bases: 1. Germline V gene data show CDR1 as MNHNS and CDR2 as SASEGT. This CDR3 is built from 13 residues.